The 27 T cell receptor beta chains below were found in one sample sequenced in a study of T-cell memory formation after mild COVID-19. TCRdb analysed the 5' RACE reads with MiXCR anew, one entry per CDR3 protein. In the table there are under 450,000 distinct CDR3 sequences, around 22% of which are singletons. The material sequenced was PBMCs or a T cell subset sorted from them (not recorded which). The receptors derive from an adult woman who had mild COVID-19 (a few samples of this study predate the infection). Cell type and time point are not known.

The chain recombines TRBV7-6 with TRBJ1-4; D possibly corresponds to TRBD1 (5 bases). Trimming stripped 5 bases from V and 3 bases from J, with 13 bases between. The CDR3 consists of 15 residues. Germline V gene lookup returns CDR1 SGHVS and CDR2 FNYEAQ. CDR3 sequence: CASSLYRRPNEKLFF. The CDR3 DNA reads TGTGCCAGCAGCCTATACAGGAGGCCTAATGAAAAACTGTTTTTT.

This chain connects TRBV7-6 to TRBJ1-1; D gene unclear. Deletions cut 2 bases from V and 3 bases from J, with 13 bases between. Germline CDR1 and CDR2: SGHVS and FNYEAQ. This CDR3 comprises 15 residues. The CDR3 DNA sequence: TGTGCCAGCAGCTTAAAAGAAGGGCGGGACACTGAAGCTTTCTTT. Translation: CASSLKEGRDTEAFF. Full variable domain (outside the CDR3, taken from reference TRBV7-6 and TRBJ1-1): GAGVSQSPRYKVTKRGQDVALRCDPISGHVSLYWYRQALGQGPEFLTYFNYEAQQDKSGLPNDRFSAERPEGSISTLTIQRTEQRDSAMYRCASSLKEGRDTEAFFGQGTRLTVV.

This clonotype has just a few counts. The chain recombines TRBV15 with TRBJ2-1; tentative D call: TRBD1 (5 bases). The CDR3 spans 13 residues. Germline CDR1 and CDR2: LNHNV and YYDKDF (reference sequence). V shed 7 bases and J shed 8 bases, with 15 bases lying between them. The CDR3, as DNA: TGTGCCACCAAGGATGGGGCGTCGGATGAGCAGTTCTTC. Its protein product is CATKDGASDEQFF.

The V gene is TRBV5-1, the J gene TRBJ2-1; D not resolved. The length of the CDR3 is 15 residues. Trimming left V 2 bases short and J 0 bases short, with 9 bases between. CDR1 and CDR2 (germline): SGHRS, YFSETQ. This CDR3 is CASSLVEPSYNEQFF. The CDR3 DNA reads as TGCGCCAGCAGCTTAGTAGAGCCCTCCTACAATGAGCAGTTCTTC.

The CDR3 sequence: CASSRQTGTDRPYEQYF. The CDR3 coding sequence is TGCGCCAGCAGCCGGCAAACCGGGACAGACAGACCCTACGAGCAGTACTTC. The chain has TRBV5-1 and TRBJ2-7; 7 nucleotides align to TRBD1. The CDR3 is made up of 17 amino acids. V was clipped by 4 bases and J by 2 bases; unmatched bases: 15. Looked up from germline, CDR1 is SGHRS and CDR2 is YFSETQ.

The rearrangement joins TRBV19 to TRBJ1-2; 9 bases map to TRBD1. This CDR3 is 15 amino acids long. Germline V gene data show CDR1 as LNHDA and CDR2 as SQIVND (reference sequence). Losses at the gene ends were 2 bases for V and 5 bases for J; bases not matched to a gene: 6. The CDR3 region is CASSIQATGGYGYTF. CDR3 in DNA: TGTGCCAGTAGTATACAGGCGACAGGGGGATATGGCTACACCTTC.

In this sample, this clonotype turned up a few times. The chain is built from TRBV15 and TRBJ1-4, with D unresolved. V gave up 5 bases and J gave up 13 bases, with 11 bases separating them. CDR3 length: 11 amino acids. Germline V CDR1 and CDR2: LNHNV, YYDKDF (reference sequence). The CDR3 region is CATSASASLFF. For the CDR3, the DNA is TGTGCCACCAGCGCCAGCGCATCACTGTTTTTT.

J is TRBJ1-1 and V is TRBV12-3 or TRBV12-4; TRBD1 agrees at 7 bases. The trim removed 6 bases at V and 6 bases at J, leaving 7 bases unmatched. The CDR3 covers 13 residues. CDR3 coding DNA: TGTGCCAGCAGCCGGACAGGAACCCCTGAAGCTTTCTTT. Translating it yields CASSRTGTPEAFF.

The V call is TRBV2, the J call TRBJ2-7, with 8 bases identical to TRBD2. V dropped 6 bases and J dropped 1; count of bases not matched to a gene: 8. The CDR3 sequence is 15 residues long. Germline CDR1 is SNHLY and CDR2 is FYNNEI. The CDR3 is CASSGGGSRSYEQYF. CDR3 nucleotide sequence: TGTGCCAGCAGCGGGGGGGGATCCCGTTCCTACGAGCAGTACTTC.

In its sample, this clonotype was seen many times. J is TRBJ2-3 and V is TRBV11-1; 7 nucleotides align to TRBD1. Germline CDR1 is SGHAT and CDR2 is FQDESV (reference sequence). V gave up 4 bases and J gave up 2 bases; unmatched junction bases: 24. The CDR3 is 21 residues long. CDR3 coding DNA: TGTGCCAGCAGCTCCGGCGGAACCCCCAGTGGTCGAGGGGGCCACACAGATACGCAGTATTTT. Its translation: CASSSGGTPSGRGGHTDTQYF.

This clonotype was seen only a few times. The chain is built from TRBV4-2 and TRBJ2-4; D possibly corresponds to TRBD2 (6 bases). Deletions cut 0 bases from V and 1 base from J, with 13 bases between. Looked up from germline, CDR1 is LGHNA and CDR2 is YNFKEQ. The CDR3 loop spans 17 amino acids. As DNA, the CDR3 is TGTGCCAGCAGCCAAGAAGGAGGGCGTTTGGCCAAAAACATTCAGTACTTC. Protein product: CASSQEGGRLAKNIQYF.

The chain links TRBV5-1 to TRBJ2-3, with 9 bases identical to TRBD1. Germline V gene data show CDR1 as SGHRS and CDR2 as YFSETQ. The CDR3 spans 17 residues. With 4 bases clipped from V and 4 bases from J, the junction kept 13 bases outside the gene matches. CDR3 amino acids: CASSVRPGQGNADTQYF. CDR3 coding DNA: TGCGCCAGCAGCGTTCGCCCGGGACAGGGAAACGCAGATACGCAGTATTTT.

V and J are TRBV7-2 and TRBJ2-2; 9 bases are shared with TRBD1. Germline V CDR1 and CDR2: SGHTA, FQGNSA. The CDR3 has 15 residues. With V trimmed by 5 bases and J by 4 bases, 5 bases remained unmatched. The CDR3 here is CASSRDRVGTGELFF. In nucleotides, the CDR3 is TGTGCCAGCAGCCGGGACAGGGTAGGCACCGGGGAGCTGTTTTTT.

The V call is TRBV6-5, the J call TRBJ2-3; 10 bases fit TRBD2. V was clipped by 4 bases and J by 4 bases; unmatched bases: 14. There are 18 residues in the CDR3. Germline CDR1 and CDR2: MNHEY and SVGAGI. The CDR3 sequence is CASSSRTSGPRLADTQYF. The CDR3 bases are TGTGCCAGCAGTTCAAGGACTAGCGGCCCTAGATTGGCAGATACGCAGTATTTT.

At least ten counts were recorded for this clonotype. Here the CDR3 DNA reads TGTGCCAGCAGCGTAGACGGAATCTCTGGAAACACCATATATTTT. Amino acid sequence: CASSVDGISGNTIYF. The chain recombines TRBV9 with TRBJ1-3; D uncertain. The CDR3 runs 15 residues. V was trimmed by 0 bases and J by 0 bases, leaving 7 bases between them. Germline CDR1 reads SGDLS; CDR2 reads YYNGEE.

V and J are TRBV7-9 and TRBJ1-4; D remains ambiguous. The CDR3 contains 14 residues. Germline V gives CDR1 SEHNR, CDR2 FQNEAQ (reference sequence). V was clipped by 3 bases and J by 8 bases, with 13 bases between them. CDR3 residues: CASSFPEATEKLFF. In nucleotides, the CDR3 is TGTGCCAGCAGCTTCCCGGAAGCCACCGAAAAACTGTTTTTT.

The chain is built from TRBV20-1 and TRBJ2-1, with D maybe TRBD2 (6 bases). The V gene lost 0 bases and the J gene lost 6 bases, with 12 bases spanning the gap. The germline V gene encodes CDR1 DFQATT and CDR2 SNEGSKA (reference sequence). The CDR3 runs to 14 residues. The CDR3 reads CSARDRGMGNEQFF. Here the CDR3 DNA reads TGCAGTGCTAGAGATCGGGGGATGGGCAATGAGCAGTTCTTC.

A remark on this clonotype: Mismatch with germline at one junction end may stem from a read error. The V call is TRBV5-5, the J call TRBJ2-3; D tentatively reads TRBD1 or TRBD2 (6 bases each). Germline lookup yields CDR1 SGHKS and CDR2 YYEKEE (reference sequence). CDR3 length: 15 residues. In nucleotides, the CDR3 is TGTGCCAGCAGCTCGTTCCCGGAGGAGGGGGGCCTGATGCATTTT. Residues: CASSSFPEEGGLMHF.

This sequence joins TRBV10-3 and TRBJ1-5; D is unclear. Trimming took 2 bases from V and 0 from J, leaving 8 bases between them. The CDR3 is 15 amino acids. The germline V gene encodes CDR1 ENHRY and CDR2 SYGVKD. As DNA, the CDR3 is TGTGCCATCAGTGAGGAGGGTCATAGCAATCAGCCCCAGCATTTT. Translating it yields CAISEEGHSNQPQHF.

This clonotype occurred many times. This chain uses TRBV18 with TRBJ2-7; TRBD1 matches at 9 bases. The ends lost 8 bases at V and 2 bases at J; junction bases unmatched: 7. Germline CDR1 is KGHSH and CDR2 is LQKENI. This CDR3 has 14 residues. CDR3 nucleotides: TGTGCCAGCAGCCCTGGGACAGGGACCTACGAGCAGTACTTC. Translating gives CASSPGTGTYEQYF.

This clonotype was detected a few times. DNA for the CDR3: TGCAGCGTTGACGGGGCAGGGCTTTACAATGAGCAGTTCTTC. It is translated as CSVDGAGLYNEQFF. The chain employs TRBV29-1 and TRBJ2-1; either TRBD1 or TRBD2 may supply D (5 bases each). The germline V gene has CDR1 SQVTM and CDR2 ANQGSEA. Trimming removed 3 bases at V and 4 bases at J, with 13 bases between. The CDR3 covers 14 residues.

The V call is TRBV5-5, the J call TRBJ2-5, with D possibly being TRBD1 (6 bases). CDR3 length: 13 amino acids. Looked up from germline, CDR1 is SGHKS and CDR2 is YYEKEE (reference sequence). Trimming cost V 5 bases and J 1 base, with 9 bases left between them. The chain's CDR3 is CASSGQPQETQYF. The CDR3 DNA reads TGTGCCAGCAGTGGACAGCCCCAAGAGACCCAGTACTTC.

This clonotype has only a few counts. The rearrangement uses TRBV7-2 and TRBJ1-1, with D possibly TRBD1 on 5 matching bases. The CDR3 has 18 residues. Germline V gene lookup returns CDR1 SGHTA and CDR2 FQGNSA. V lost 2 bases to trimming and J lost 3 bases, with 22 bases between them. The CDR3 region is CASSLRIWGNSADTEAFF. CDR3 nucleotide sequence: TGTGCCAGCAGCTTACGGATTTGGGGGAATTCGGCTGACACTGAAGCTTTCTTT.

The chain uses TRBV29-1 and TRBJ2-1; D is ambiguous. CDR1 is SQVTM, CDR2 ANQGSEA, per germline. Trimming shortened V by 5 bases and J by 5 bases, and 4 bases separated the two germline ends. This CDR3 is built from 10 residues. CDR3 nucleotide sequence: TGCAGCGTTCATGACAATGAGCAGTTCTTC. Amino acid sequence: CSVHDNEQFF.

This chain connects TRBV6-2 or TRBV6-3 to TRBJ2-5, with TRBD2 as a possible D gene (7 bases). Trimming took off 8 bases at V and 4 bases at J, with 17 bases between the two ends. The CDR3 loop spans 14 amino acids. Germline V gives CDR1 MNHEY, CDR2 SVGEGT. The CDR3 DNA is TGTGCCAGCGACCGGGGGGCTACTGGAGAGACCCAGTACTTC. Protein sequence: CASDRGATGETQYF.

V and J are TRBV24-1 and TRBJ2-3; the D is unclear. CDR3 size: 14 residues. V was shortened by 3 bases and J by 4 bases, with 10 bases between the two germline ends. CDR1 is KGHDR, CDR2 SFDVKD, per germline. CDR3 in DNA: TGTGCCACCAGTGATCCAGTCCGGGCAGATACGCAGTATTTT. Translating gives CATSDPVRADTQYF.

CDR3 DNA: TGTGCCATCAGTTACACCGGGACAGGGCGCGGCTACACCTTC. Its translation is CAISYTGTGRGYTF. V is TRBV10-3 and J is TRBJ1-2; 9 bases fit TRBD1. Trimming removed 5 bases from V and 8 bases from J; junction bases left unmatched: 9. The CDR3 spans 14 residues. Germline loops: CDR1 ENHRY, CDR2 SYGVKD.